Below, 8 T cell receptor beta chains from the same sample are listed, as sequenced in a study of cytomegalovirus exposure and HLA in healthy donors. Both 60 Vbeta primers and 13 Jbeta primers went into the PCR. Sequenced by immunoSEQ multiplex PCR; TCRdb stores in-frame clones only, minus some. Seen here are roughly 100,000 clones, 55% to 80% observed once, and the top ten hold 4.5% to 5%. The sequencing input was PBMCs. These receptors were obtained from a human donor in good health.

This clone was observed a handful of times. The V call is TRBV6-6, the J call TRBJ2-2; 7 positions agree with TRBD2. This CDR3 contains 14 residues. Germline values: CDR1 MNHNY, CDR2 SVGAGI (reference sequence). V gave up 8 bases and J gave up 7 bases; unmatched junction bases: 10. Here the CDR3 reads CASGTTGTFGELFF. DNA for the CDR3: TGTGCCAGCGGGACTACCGGAACCTTCGGGGAGCTGTTTTTT.

V usage is TRBV12-5 and J usage is TRBJ2-7, with D perhaps TRBD2 (6 bases). From germline, CDR1 is LGHNT and CDR2 FRNRAP. This CDR3 spans 15 amino acids. Trimming took off 6 bases at V and 4 bases at J, with 19 bases between the two ends. CDR3 coding DNA: TGTGCTAGTGGCCCCGCTGGGACTGGAGTTTACGAGCAGTACTTC. Translated: CASGPAGTGVYEQYF.

This rearrangement joins TRBV6-1 to TRBJ1-2; 7 bases map to TRBD1. The CDR3 spans 14 residues. V dropped 1 base and J dropped 5; count of bases not matched to a gene: 4. CDR1 and CDR2 (germline): MNHNS, SASEGT. The CDR3 coding sequence is TGTGCCAGCAGTGAAGGGGACAGCTCTTATGGCTACACCTTC. Translated: CASSEGDSSYGYTF.

The rearrangement uses TRBV4-1 and TRBJ1-1, with D perhaps TRBD1 (6 bases). V lost 2 bases to trimming and J lost 1 base, with 17 bases between them. CDR3 length: 17 amino acids. The germline gives CDR1 MGHRA, CDR2 YSYEKL. The CDR3 is CASSQKSLLQGNTEAFF. CDR3 coding DNA: TGCGCCAGCAGCCAAAAATCATTATTACAGGGGAACACTGAAGCTTTCTTT.

The V call is TRBV6-5, the J call TRBJ2-5; TRBD2 matches at 10 bases. With the DNA end fitting TRBJ2-7 better, the J assignment may be wrong. The germline gives CDR1 MNHEY, CDR2 SVGAGI. The CDR3 extends over 15 amino acids. The CDR3 region is CASRSSGRISYEQYF. CDR3 sequence (DNA): TGTGCCAGCAGGAGTAGCGGGAGGATCTCCTACGAGCAGTACTTC.

This chain joins TRBV2 and TRBJ2-1; TRBD1 agrees at 8 bases. V lost 6 bases, J lost 2 bases, and 6 bases stayed unmatched. Germline values: CDR1 SNHLY, CDR2 FYNNEI. The CDR3 consists of 15 residues. The CDR3: CASRANRGAYNEQFF. The CDR3 nucleotides are TGTGCCAGCAGGGCCAACAGGGGGGCCTACAATGAGCAGTTCTTC.

V usage is TRBV6-1 and J usage is TRBJ2-4, with 8 bases that match TRBD1. The CDR3 consists of 18 residues. Germline CDR1 is MNHNS and CDR2 is SASEGT. The trim removed 3 bases at V and 1 base at J, leaving 11 bases unmatched. In DNA, the CDR3 is TGTGCCAGCAGTGAGCAGGGGGCGACCCCAGCGGCCAAAAACATTCAGTACTTC. Its translation: CASSEQGATPAAKNIQYF.

This sequence joins TRBV2 and TRBJ2-2; 10 bases map to TRBD2. Germline CDR1 and CDR2: SNHLY and FYNNEI. The CDR3 is 14 residues long. V lost 7 bases and J lost 8; bases outside the gene matches: 7. The CDR3 coding sequence is TGTGCCAGCATCCTAGCGGGAGTGTCAGGGGAGCTGTTTTTT. This translates into CASILAGVSGELFF. The full variable domain, completed using reference TRBV2 and TRBJ2-2, is EPEVTQTPSHQVTQMGQEVILRCVPISNHLYFYWYRQILGQKVEFLVSFYNNEISEKSEIFDDQFSVERPDGSNFTLKIRSTKLEDSAMYFCASILAGVSGELFFGEGSRLTVL.